This T cell receptor beta chain emerged from a study of blood T cell repertoires in COVID-19 (dated by TCRdb to 2020 to 2022). Turning to the overall study: Collaborator samples came from the United States, Italy and Spain and covered acute and convalescent phases of COVID-19. Samples came from the ongoing ImmuneRACE study (first 160 participants) plus 1,254 subjects from 6 global collaborators. The material from the prospective study consisted of cDNA or gDNA derived from T cells, B-cell-depleted T cells, or PBMCs. A de-identified subject ID, COVID-19 status, age in years and sex were almost always included in the sample metadata. HLA class I and class II types, where available, came from metadata supplied by the sample provider rather than from assay-based typing. Deeply sampled blood TCRbeta repertoires from subjects exposed to, actively infected with, or recovered from COVID-19 were included in the dataset. The repertoires were made available in a free public database intended to serve as a resource for research on the immune response to SARS-CoV-2.

In the prospective study, participants were about 18 to 100 years old, resided in approximately 22 geographic areas of the United States, and were enrolled through a virtual design. Cohort assignment in the prospective study relied on participant-reported clinical history from a screening survey and a study questionnaire. ImmuneRACE Cohort 3 recovered participants were defined by two consecutive negative NP/OP PCR tests, healthcare professional clearance, or symptom resolution. In the prospective study, mobile phlebotomists collected whole blood, serum and a nasopharyngeal or oropharyngeal swab from each participant. Additional blood draws and questionnaires over an approximately two-month period could optionally be provided by prospective study participants. Before DNA extraction, blood samples from the prospective study were shipped at room temperature or frozen. The table lists this clone with a count of one. Its antigen has not been determined. The sample holds no much larger clone one base away, and base qualities are not on file.

TCRbeta CDR3 regions were amplified from genomic DNA using the immunoSEQ Assay, a bias-controlled multiplex PCR. The study's own analysis went as follows. The number of nucleated cells in each sample was estimated by amplification of reference gene primers within the assay. To quantify the absolute abundance of each unique TCRbeta CDR3 rearrangement, sequence reads were collapsed and filtered. For each sample, productive Simpson clonality was calculated as the square root of Simpson's diversity index across productive rearrangements. TCRdb carries this immuneACCESS record with in-frame sequences only. Its versions omit some clonotypes, under half of them owing to an unresolved V gene in the studies checked, with the rest unexplained. That table supplies the V and J calls and clone size; D and trimming were determined from the DNA. The sample profile shows around 300,000 clones; 88% of them were found once. The ten largest account for around 0.92% of the sample.

Summary of the overall study and its limitations: Clinical and demographic metadata were provided uncurated, with the amount varying by source and participant.

The sample comprised PBMCs or T cells enriched from blood (not recorded which). This receptor was identified in a woman aged 25 to 45 who had recovered from COVID-19.

The sequenced DNA is TGTGCCACCCCGACAGGAGACGAGCAGTACTTC. This codes for CATPTGDEQYF. The chain employs TRBV21-1 and TRBJ2-7; TRBD1, the table's D call, was not compared with the DNA. TRBV21-1 is recorded as a pseudogene. The CDR3 has 11 amino acids, counting the end cysteine and phenylalanine. The kept DNA is CDR3 alone, 33 bases in frame from the first base.